These 25 T cell receptor beta chains were all obtained from the same sample, sequenced in a study of breast tumors, draining lymph nodes, adjacent tissues. TCRdb itself ran the multiplex PCR reads through MiXCR, one entry per CDR3 protein. Seen here are 200,000 or so distinct CDR3 sequences, approximately 33% observed once, and the top ten hold around 4.4%. Samples came from axillary lymph nodes draining the breast cancer. The sequenced sample consisted of axillary lymph node tissue. These receptors all come from a female donor with breast cancer. Some clones in this sample may be carry-over from other donors' samples.

This clonotype was counted many times. Written as DNA, the CDR3 is TGTGCCAGCAGCTTTGGGGGGGGCCTTGGCAATGAGCAGTTCTTC. Translating gives CASSFGGGLGNEQFF. The chain has TRBV11-3 and TRBJ2-1; perhaps TRBD2 as D (7 bases). Germline-derived CDR1 and CDR2 are SGHNT and YENEEA. With 3 bases removed from V and 6 bases from J, the gap between germline ends came to 15 bases. The CDR3 covers 15 residues.

The sample holds a few counts of this clonotype. The genes are TRBV30 and TRBJ2-1, with 9 bases aligning to TRBD2. Unmatched junction bases numbered 5, after V lost 0 bases and J lost 5 bases. The CDR3 length is 15 residues. Germline V lookup: CDR1 GTSNPN, CDR2 SVGIG (reference sequence). In nucleotides, the CDR3 is TGTGCCTGGAGTGTCGGCCTAGCGGGAAACAATGAGCAGTTCTTC. Translating it yields CAWSVGLAGNNEQFF.

This clonotype was detected many times. The chain is built from TRBV6-2 or TRBV6-3 and TRBJ2-7; TRBD2 is a possible D gene (6 bases). There are 14 residues in the CDR3. The germline CDR1 and CDR2 sequences are MNHEY and SVGEGT. V was cut by 2 bases and J by 7 bases, with 15 bases left in between. CDR3 amino acids: CASSYEASAREQYF. The CDR3 DNA sequence: TGTGCCAGCAGTTACGAGGCTAGCGCAAGAGAGCAGTACTTC.

The chain couples TRBV7-3 to TRBJ2-6, with 8 bases aligning to TRBD1. This CDR3 spans 18 amino acids. The V and J ends lost 2 bases and 0 bases, in that order; junction bases with no gene match: 6. The germline gives CDR1 SGHTA, CDR2 FQGTGA. CDR3 region: CASSLAGRGPSGANVLTF. In DNA form, the CDR3 reads TGTGCCAGCAGCTTAGCGGGCAGGGGGCCCTCTGGGGCCAACGTCCTGACTTTC.

The chain joins TRBV5-8 to TRBJ2-7; D unclear. Germline CDR1 SGHTS, CDR2 YDEGEE. The CDR3 loop spans 12 amino acids. V was trimmed by 1 base and J by 2 bases, leaving 4 bases between them. In nucleotides, the CDR3 is TGTGCCAGCAGCTTGATAACCTACGAGCAGTACTTC. It yields the protein CASSLITYEQYF.

This clonotype appeared many times. This rearrangement joins TRBV20-1 to TRBJ2-3, with TRBD2 matching over 16 bases. Germline CDR1 and CDR2: DFQATT and SNEGSKA (reference sequence). V trimming: 1 base; J trimming: 6 bases; junction bases outside the gene matches: 4. The CDR3 sequence is 16 residues long. The CDR3 reads CSARVGGLAGGDTQYF. CDR3 nucleotide sequence: TGCAGTGCTAGAGTAGGGGGACTAGCGGGAGGGGATACGCAGTATTTT.

This clonotype was observed at least ten times. The chain combines TRBV9 with TRBJ2-5, with TRBD2 as a possible D gene (6 bases). V was cut by 2 bases and J by 1 base, with 15 bases left in between. The CDR3 consists of 16 residues. Per the germline V gene, CDR1 is SGDLS and CDR2 is YYNGEE. The CDR3 sequence: CASSVTPRGSQETQYF. CDR3 nucleotides: TGTGCCAGCAGCGTGACCCCCCGGGGGAGCCAAGAGACCCAGTACTTC. Looking up the rest from reference TRBV9 and TRBJ2-5 gives the full variable domain: DSGVTQTPKHLITATGQRVTLRCSPRSGDLSVYWYQQSLDQGLQFLIQYYNGEERAKGNILERFSAQQFPDLHSELNLSSLELGDSALYFCASSVTPRGSQETQYFGPGTRLLVL.

This clonotype was counted many times. The V and J genes are TRBV10-3 and TRBJ2-7, with D unresolved. This CDR3 comprises 11 residues. Trimming left V 4 bases short and J 7 bases short, with 8 bases between. Germline CDR1 and CDR2: ENHRY and SYGVKD. The CDR3 is CAISAQEEQYF. For the CDR3, the DNA is TGTGCCATCAGTGCTCAGGAAGAGCAGTACTTC.

The genes are TRBV7-8 and TRBJ1-5; TRBD1 might be the D (5 bases). In germline, CDR1 is SGHVS, CDR2 FQNEAQ. This CDR3 has 14 residues. Trimming pared 6 bases from V and 7 bases from J, leaving 16 bases between. The DNA of the CDR3 is TGTGCCAGCAGTCTGACAGCGGAGGGCCAGCCCCAGCATTTT. Its protein is CASSLTAEGQPQHF.

With regard to this clonotype: The junction and the germline gene differ at one end; a read error may be behind it. This chain connects TRBV20-1 to TRBJ2-5; TRBD1 matches at 8 bases. This CDR3 comprises 16 residues. Germline lookup yields CDR1 DFQATT and CDR2 SNEGSKA (reference sequence). The DNA of the CDR3 is TGCAGTGCTAATAAACCGTGGGACAGGACAGGCGAGACCCAGTGCTTC. It specifies CSANKPWDRTGETQCF.

This clonotype was counted ten times or more. The V gene is TRBV5-1, the J gene TRBJ2-1; TRBD2 agrees at 7 bases. CDR1 SGHRS and CDR2 YFSETQ come from the germline V gene. The CDR3 totals 14 residues. V was clipped by 6 bases and J by 0 bases; unmatched bases: 3. The CDR3 DNA follows: TGCGCCAGCAAGGGCGGGAGCTCCTACAATGAGCAGTTCTTC. It codes for CASKGGSSYNEQFF.

This clonotype was picked up many times. The chain is built from TRBV9 and TRBJ2-1, with TRBD2 as a possible D gene (6 bases). Germline assignment: CDR1 SGDLS and CDR2 YYNGEE. CDR3 length: 18 amino acids. Trimming took 2 bases from V and 2 from J, leaving 20 bases between them. The CDR3 loop reads CASSVKGAGPLTYNEQFF. As DNA, the CDR3 is TGTGCCAGCAGCGTCAAGGGCGCGGGGCCCCTAACCTACAATGAGCAGTTCTTC.

Ten or more counts support this clonotype. The chain is built from TRBV20-1 and TRBJ2-5, with TRBD2 matching 9 bases. The CDR3 sequence is 16 residues long. After removal of 3 bases from V and 1 base from J, the junction contained 9 bases not matched to a gene. Germline CDR1 and CDR2: DFQATT and SNEGSKA (reference sequence). Here the CDR3 reads CSARREGRVTQETQYF. The CDR3 DNA reads TGCAGTGCTAGGCGGGAGGGCCGAGTAACCCAAGAGACCCAGTACTTC.

Concerning this clonotype: Since a much larger clone is just one base distant, this may be a read error. The chain combines TRBV12-3 or TRBV12-4 with TRBJ2-3, with 9 bases fitting TRBD1. V dropped 8 bases and J dropped 2; count of bases not matched to a gene: 5. CDR3 length: 14 residues. CDR3 residues: CASRQGGVTDTQYF. The CDR3 DNA is TGTGCCAGCCGACAGGGGGGGGTCACAGATACGCAGTATTTT.

The rearrangement links TRBV2 to TRBJ1-4; D gene unclear. With 6 bases removed from V and 4 bases from J, the gap between germline ends came to 12 bases. Germline CDR1 is SNHLY and CDR2 is FYNNEI. This CDR3 region has 14 residues. Here the CDR3 DNA reads TGTGCCAGCAGAGTAGCGGGGAGTAATGAAAAACTGTTTTTT. Its protein is CASRVAGSNEKLFF.

The chain carries TRBV28 and TRBJ2-7; possible D gene TRBD1, 6 bases. Trimming took 6 bases from V and 5 from J, leaving 11 bases between them. The CDR3 has 12 amino acids. Germline loops: CDR1 MDHEN, CDR2 SYDVKM. The DNA of the CDR3 is TGTGCCAGCAGAGAGAGGGGGAACGAGCAGTACTTC. It translates to CASRERGNEQYF.

This clonotype was counted ten times or more. The genes are TRBV19 and TRBJ1-5; 9 bases are a match to TRBD1. Germline V CDR1 and CDR2: LNHDA, SQIVND (reference sequence). The CDR3 is made up of 14 amino acids. V trimming: 7 bases; J trimming: 7 bases; junction bases outside the gene matches: 8. CDR3 in DNA: TGTGCCAGTAAGGGACAGGGAAGCGTGCAGCCCCAGCATTTT. Translation gives CASKGQGSVQPQHF.

This clonotype was found many times. The chain joins TRBV14 to TRBJ2-7; D remains ambiguous. Trimming cost V 1 base and J 7 bases, with 8 bases left between them. This CDR3 contains 12 residues. Germline CDR1 SGHDN, CDR2 FVKESK. The CDR3 sequence: CASSQVLGEQYF. In DNA form, the CDR3 reads TGTGCCAGCAGCCAAGTGTTGGGGGAGCAGTACTTC.

This clonotype was seen ten or more times. This sequence joins TRBV14 and TRBJ1-2; maybe TRBD1 (5 bases). Germline CDR1 and CDR2: SGHDN and FVKESK. V was shortened by 0 bases and J by 8 bases, with 10 bases between the two germline ends. The CDR3 runs to 13 residues. The chain's CDR3 is CASSQEVGAGYTF. In DNA form, the CDR3 reads TGTGCCAGCAGCCAAGAAGTCGGGGCGGGCTACACCTTC.

This clonotype was seen many times. The chain couples TRBV9 to TRBJ1-6; no clear D gene. Looked up from germline, CDR1 is SGDLS and CDR2 is YYNGEE. The ends were cut back, 0 bases at V and 7 bases at J, with 8 bases in the middle. CDR3 size: 14 residues. CDR3 loop: CASSVAVQNSPLHF. For the CDR3, the DNA is TGTGCCAGCAGCGTAGCGGTACAGAATTCACCCCTCCACTTT. Drawing the rest from reference TRBV9 and TRBJ1-6, the complete variable domain is DSGVTQTPKHLITATGQRVTLRCSPRSGDLSVYWYQQSLDQGLQFLIQYYNGEERAKGNILERFSAQQFPDLHSELNLSSLELGDSALYFCASSVAVQNSPLHFGNGTRLTVT.

The chain is built from TRBV27 and TRBJ1-2, with D possibly TRBD1 on 5 matching bases. In germline, CDR1 is MNHEY, CDR2 SMNVEV (reference sequence). The CDR3 loop spans 14 amino acids. V gave up 5 bases and J gave up 0 bases, with 10 bases separating them. CDR3 sequence reads: CASSQGVANYGYTF. The CDR3 coding sequence is TGTGCCAGCAGTCAGGGAGTGGCTAACTATGGCTACACCTTC.

There are many counts of this clonotype. The rearrangement links TRBV5-4 to TRBJ1-2, with D unresolved. V was trimmed by 1 base and J by 4 bases, leaving 8 bases between them. The CDR3 sequence is 13 residues long. CDR1 is SGHNT, CDR2 YYREEE, per germline (reference sequence). The CDR3 DNA reads as TGTGCCAGCAGCTTGCCGTCGGGCTATGGCTACACCTTC. This codes for CASSLPSGYGYTF.

This chain joins TRBV20-1 and TRBJ2-1, with 12 nucleotides matching TRBD2. Looked up from germline, CDR1 is DFQATT and CDR2 is SNEGSKA (reference sequence). CDR3 length equals 16 residues. Trimming took 7 bases from V and 4 from J; bases not matched to a gene: 11. The CDR3 is CSGLRTSGIAYNEQFF. In nucleotides, the CDR3 is TGCAGTGGCCTTAGGACTAGCGGGATCGCGTACAATGAGCAGTTCTTC.

There are many counts of this clonotype. The chain uses TRBV11-3 and TRBJ2-3; 13 bases match TRBD2. The V gene end was trimmed by 3 bases and the J gene end by 6 bases; junction bases not matched to a gene: 6. From germline, CDR1 is SGHNT and CDR2 YENEEA. The CDR3 loop spans 16 amino acids. The CDR3: CASSFGLAGEMDTQYF. DNA of the CDR3: TGTGCCAGCAGCTTCGGACTAGCGGGGGAGATGGATACGCAGTATTTT. Combining the CDR3 with reference TRBV11-3 and TRBJ2-3 gives the whole variable domain EAGVVQSPRYKIIEKKQPVAFWCNPISGHNTLYWYLQNLGQGPELLIRYENEEAVDDSQLPKDRFSAERLKGVDSTLKIQPAELGDSAVYLCASSFGLAGEMDTQYFGPGTRLTVL.

This clonotype was recorded at least ten times. The chain uses TRBV20-1 and TRBJ1-5; D gene uncertain. Deletions cut 6 bases from V and 4 bases from J, with 13 bases between. The germline V gene encodes CDR1 DFQATT and CDR2 SNEGSKA (reference sequence). The CDR3 length is 13 residues. The CDR3 loop is CSAWTQRNQPQHF. The CDR3 coding sequence is TGCAGTGCCTGGACGCAACGGAATCAGCCCCAGCATTTT.